This T cell receptor beta chain was sequenced during a study of T cells after posttransplantation cyclophosphamide. A marrow graft followed busulfan-fludarabine conditioning, with cyclophosphamide on days +3 and +4. Repertoires were generated with immunoSEQ multiplex PCR, while TCRdb's copy carries only in-frame clones and drops some. The table lists around 18,000 clones, 77% of them singletons. The study's findings and limits: Skin or GI-infiltrating T cells shared few TRB sequences with blood. Later post-transplant blood repertoires were often dominated by donor CD8+ memory clones.

About this clone: The antigen is not known.

The V end was cut by 0 bases, the J end by 5 bases, with 8 bases between. CDR3 length: 14 amino acids. Looked up from germline, CDR1 is SGHKS and CDR2 is YYEKEE (reference sequence). This clonotype was sampled from a female patient in her 40s who received an allogeneic stem cell transplant from a related donor, was CMV-positive, and had no GVHD. The graft donor may have contributed some T cells. The input for sequencing was CD8+ T cells sorted from PBMCs, taken 1,800 to 2,000 days after a stem cell transplant with posttransplant cyclophosphamide. The gene calls are TRBV5-5 and TRBJ1-4; D not resolved. CDR3 protein: CASSLDIQNEKLFF. The CDR3, as DNA: TGTGCCAGCAGCTTGGACATACAGAATGAAAAACTGTTTTTT.